These 31 T cell receptor beta chains share one sample of origin, sequenced in a study of cytomegalovirus exposure and HLA in healthy donors. The PCR used 60 Vbeta and 13 Jbeta primers. The data were produced by immunoSEQ multiplex PCR, yet TCRdb's version contains in-frame clones alone and is incomplete. The sample yields approximately 150,000 clones, roughly 85% seen once. Sequenced sample: PBMCs. The source is a male donor in good health and CMV-seronegative.

The chain joins TRBV5-1 to TRBJ2-3; 8 bases align to TRBD2. CDR1 is SGHRS, CDR2 YFSETQ, per germline. V was clipped by 10 bases and J by 1 base; unmatched bases: 11. CDR3 size: 15 residues. The CDR3 DNA reads as TGCGCCCGGGGGGGAGACTGGCGGCGCACAGATACGCAGTATTTT. Amino acid sequence: CARGGDWRRTDTQYF.

This clone appeared a few times. The CDR3 nucleotides read TGCGCCAGCAGCATTGGAGGGGGCGGGGGCTACACCTTC. Translating it yields CASSIGGGGGYTF. The chain carries TRBV5-1 and TRBJ1-2, with 7 bases that match TRBD1. The CDR3 runs 13 residues. With V trimmed by 4 bases and J by 8 bases, 8 bases remained unmatched. Germline lookup yields CDR1 SGHRS and CDR2 YFSETQ. Together with reference TRBV5-1 and TRBJ1-2, the CDR3 gives the full variable domain: KAGVTQTPRYLIKTRGQQVTLSCSPISGHRSVSWYQQTPGQGLQFLFEYFSETQRNKGNFPGRFSGRQFSNSRSEMNVSTLELGDSALYLCASSIGGGGGYTFGSGTRLTVV.

J is TRBJ2-1 and V is TRBV30, with 7 bases aligning to TRBD1. The CDR3 has 14 residues. Trimming removed 0 bases from V and 7 bases from J; junction bases left unmatched: 6. Per germline, CDR1 GTSNPN and CDR2 SVGIG (reference sequence). CDR3 bases: TGTGCCTGGAGTGTAGGGCAGGGGGAGAATGAGCAGTTCTTC. It yields the protein CAWSVGQGENEQFF.

V gene TRBV5-1 combines with J gene TRBJ2-7; D is unclear. The V gene's germline CDR1 is SGHRS and CDR2 YFSETQ. CDR3 length: 14 amino acids. V gave up 4 bases and J gave up 3 bases, with 14 bases separating them. CDR3 nucleotide sequence: TGCGCCAGCAGCCCGACACCTGGCGTCTACGAGCAGTACTTC. Its translation: CASSPTPGVYEQYF.

The chain employs TRBV6-5 and TRBJ2-7; perhaps TRBD1 as D (5 bases). The CDR3 runs to 15 residues. V lost 6 bases and J 2 bases, leaving 17 bases between the germline ends. Germline-derived CDR1 and CDR2 are MNHEY and SVGAGI. CDR3 protein: CASSLRGRDTYEQYF. In DNA, the CDR3 is TGTGCCAGCAGCCTCCGTGGCAGGGATACCTACGAGCAGTACTTC.

V and J are TRBV21-1 and TRBJ2-7; TRBD1 is the table's D call and was not checked against the DNA. TRBV21-1 is given as a pseudogene. This CDR3 spans 14 amino acids. The CDR3 loop is CASSGQQGSYEQYF. CDR3 in DNA: TGTGCCAGCAGCGGGCAACAGGGGTCCTACGAGCAGTACTTC.

This clone was recorded once. V gene TRBV7-9 combines with J gene TRBJ2-3; D ambiguous. The CDR3 runs to 11 residues. Germline values: CDR1 SEHNR, CDR2 FQNEAQ (reference sequence). V was trimmed by 2 bases and J by 5 bases, leaving 2 bases between them. The CDR3 here is CASSLQDTQYF. The CDR3 nucleotides are TGTGCCAGCAGCTTACAAGATACGCAGTATTTT.

J is TRBJ1-4 and V is TRBV7-2, with D uncertain. V lost 2 bases to trimming and J lost 5 bases, with 12 bases between them. Germline CDR1 reads SGHTA; CDR2 reads FQGNSA. CDR3 length equals 15 residues. The CDR3 protein is CASSLIEGFNEKLFF. DNA of the CDR3: TGTGCCAGCAGCTTAATTGAGGGTTTCAATGAAAAACTGTTTTTT.

The chain couples TRBV6-5 to TRBJ2-7, with 7 bases matching TRBD1. Looked up from germline, CDR1 is MNHEY and CDR2 is SVGAGI. The CDR3 is 13 amino acids. V lost 5 bases and J lost 10; bases outside the gene matches: 11. The DNA of the CDR3 is TGTGCCAGCAGTCGACAGGGTGAAGGGATACAGTACTTC. It is translated as CASSRQGEGIQYF.

The chain employs TRBV18 and TRBJ2-7, with 12 bases identical to TRBD1. With 6 bases clipped from V and 5 bases from J, the junction kept 14 bases outside the gene matches. Germline assignment: CDR1 KGHSH and CDR2 LQKENI. This CDR3 has 17 residues. CDR3: CASSLMNPGTGGDEQYF. The CDR3 nucleotides are TGTGCCAGCTCGCTTATGAATCCCGGGACAGGGGGCGACGAGCAGTACTTC.

The chain couples TRBV5-1 to TRBJ1-2; D unresolved. The CDR3 extends over 14 amino acids. Deletions cut 4 bases from V and 4 bases from J, with 14 bases between. Germline V gene lookup returns CDR1 SGHRS and CDR2 YFSETQ. CDR3 sequence (DNA): TGCGCCAGCAGCGGGCCTGAGGGAAGCTATGGCTACACCTTC. It encodes CASSGPEGSYGYTF.

The rearrangement uses TRBV7-9 and TRBJ1-3; tentative D call: TRBD1 (5 bases). Per germline, CDR1 SEHNR and CDR2 FQNEAQ (reference sequence). V gave up 4 bases and J gave up 0 bases, with 19 bases separating them. This CDR3 has 18 amino acids. This CDR3 is CASSSTRPTARSGNTIYF. The CDR3 DNA reads as TGTGCCAGCAGCTCCACCAGACCGACAGCCCGCTCTGGAAACACCATATATTTT.

The chain uses TRBV9 and TRBJ2-3; the match to TRBD2 covers 9 bases. The CDR3 length is 16 residues. J was trimmed by 4 bases and V by 0 bases; bases with no gene match: 6. Germline CDR1 is SGDLS and CDR2 is YYNGEE. CDR3 coding DNA: TGTGCCAGCAGCGTAGCCAGCGGGGGGATGTCAGATACGCAGTATTTT. Protein product: CASSVASGGMSDTQYF.

J is TRBJ1-1 and V is TRBV10-2; the match to TRBD1 covers 7 bases. This CDR3 is built from 16 residues. The J segment lost 0 bases and the V segment lost 3 bases, leaving 7 bases of the junction unmatched. Per the germline V gene, CDR1 is WSHSY and CDR2 is SAAADI. The CDR3 sequence: CASSDRTGRMNTEAFF. The CDR3 nucleotides are TGCGCCAGCAGTGATCGGACAGGCCGCATGAACACTGAAGCTTTCTTT.

On this clone: An end of the junction does not agree with germline; a read error may underlie this. The V and J genes are TRBV7-9 and TRBJ2-7; 8 nucleotides align to TRBD1. Germline V CDR1 and CDR2: SEHNR, FQNEAQ (reference sequence). The CDR3 has 16 residues. The CDR3 DNA is TGTTCCAGCAGCCCCCCTACGGGACAGGCCTCCTACGAGCAGTACTTC. It translates to CSSSPPTGQASYEQYF.

This chain joins TRBV9 and TRBJ2-3, with TRBD2 matching 14 bases. From germline, CDR1 is SGDLS and CDR2 YYNGEE. The CDR3 is 17 residues long. Losses at the gene ends were 4 bases for V and 0 bases for J; bases not matched to a gene: 4. CDR3 region: CASSRTSGGPSTDTQYF. The DNA for the CDR3 is TGTGCCAGCAGCCGGACTAGCGGGGGGCCTAGCACAGATACGCAGTATTTT.

The rearrangement uses TRBV5-1 and TRBJ1-2; unclear D gene. This CDR3 contains 12 residues. The V end was cut by 2 bases, the J end by 10 bases, with 12 bases between. From germline, CDR1 is SGHRS and CDR2 YFSETQ. The CDR3 loop is CASSFGVADYTF. The CDR3 region has the DNA TGCGCCAGCAGCTTCGGGGTGGCCGACTACACCTTC.

The V gene is TRBV7-2, the J gene TRBJ1-1, with D tentatively TRBD1 (6 bases). The CDR3 spans 14 residues. The V and J ends lost 6 bases and 0 bases respectively, with 11 bases between them. CDR1 is SGHTA and CDR2 is FQGNSA in the germline V gene. The CDR3 region has the DNA TGTGCCAGCAGTCACGGACAGCTGAACACTGAAGCTTTCTTT. Amino acids: CASSHGQLNTEAFF.

V usage is TRBV11-3 and J usage is TRBJ1-1; D is undetermined. The CDR3 totals 13 residues. Looked up from germline, CDR1 is SGHNT and CDR2 is YENEEA. V lost 2 bases, J lost 11 bases, and 15 bases lay in between. The CDR3 nucleotides read TGTGCCAGCAGCTTAATAGCCCAGTCCGTGGCTTTCTTT. It translates to CASSLIAQSVAFF.

This chain uses TRBV18 with TRBJ1-1, with TRBD1 matching 8 bases. This CDR3 has 14 residues. Looked up from germline, CDR1 is KGHSH and CDR2 is LQKENI. J lost 4 bases, V lost 6 bases, and 7 bases had no gene match. The CDR3 nucleotides read TGTGCCAGCTCTGCCGACAGGGGAGTCACTGAAGCTTTCTTT. Its translation is CASSADRGVTEAFF.

The J gene is TRBJ2-7, the V gene TRBV19, with 8 bases lining up with TRBD1. This CDR3 region has 14 residues. J gave up 4 bases and V 5 bases, and 7 bases lay outside the gene matches. The V gene's germline CDR1 is LNHDA and CDR2 SQIVND (reference sequence). CDR3 protein: CASSLQGAFYEQYF. For the CDR3, the DNA is TGTGCCAGTAGTCTGCAGGGGGCATTTTACGAGCAGTACTTC.

The chain recombines TRBV5-1 with TRBJ1-1, with TRBD1 matching over 7 bases. Trimming removed 2 bases from V and 4 bases from J; junction bases left unmatched: 5. Germline assignment: CDR1 SGHRS and CDR2 YFSETQ. This CDR3 is built from 14 residues. The CDR3 protein is CASSFRQGGTEAFF. CDR3 DNA sequence: TGCGCCAGCAGCTTCAGACAGGGAGGCACTGAAGCTTTCTTT.

The chain carries TRBV27 and TRBJ1-2; a possible D gene is TRBD1 (5 bases). Germline loops: CDR1 MNHEY, CDR2 SMNVEV (reference sequence). CDR3 length equals 16 residues. V dropped 5 bases and J dropped 4 bases, with 20 bases sitting between them. Here the CDR3 DNA reads TGTGCCAGCAGTCCCACGCAGGGACTAATAGGCTATGGCTACACCTTC. Amino acids: CASSPTQGLIGYGYTF.

The chain joins TRBV9 to TRBJ2-1; 9 bases match TRBD2. J gave up 5 bases and V 0 bases, and 15 bases lay outside the gene matches. This CDR3 spans 19 amino acids. Germline lookup yields CDR1 SGDLS and CDR2 YYNGEE. The CDR3 DNA reads as TGTGCCAGCAGCGTAGGTTGGGGTGGTAGCGGGAGATCGGACAATGAGCAGTTCTTC. Its translation: CASSVGWGGSGRSDNEQFF.

This chain connects TRBV2 to TRBJ1-5, with TRBD1 identical over 7 bases. Per germline, CDR1 SNHLY and CDR2 FYNNEI. V lost 4 bases and J lost 5; bases outside the gene matches: 11. The CDR3 is made up of 16 amino acids. CDR3 in DNA: TGTGCCAGCAGTGTTATCGGGACAGCCGGGTATCAGCCCCAGCATTTT. This sequence encodes CASSVIGTAGYQPQHF.

This rearrangement joins TRBV7-6 to TRBJ2-5; 8 bases agree with TRBD2. Per the germline V gene, CDR1 is SGHVS and CDR2 is FNYEAQ. The V and J ends lost 2 bases and 4 bases, in that order; junction bases with no gene match: 9. There are 16 residues in the CDR3. The CDR3 DNA sequence: TGTGCCAGCAGCTTACTTTCCGGGGGGGCCCGAGAGACCCAGTACTTC. It encodes CASSLLSGGARETQYF. The variable domain in full, with the rest retrieved from reference TRBV7-6 and TRBJ2-5, is GAGVSQSPRYKVTKRGQDVALRCDPISGHVSLYWYRQALGQGPEFLTYFNYEAQQDKSGLPNDRFSAERPEGSISTLTIQRTEQRDSAMYRCASSLLSGGARETQYFGPGTRLLVL.

There are a few counts of this clone. This sequence joins TRBV7-6 and TRBJ2-3; 8 nucleotides line up with TRBD1. The CDR3 is made up of 17 amino acids. The V gene's germline CDR1 is SGHVS and CDR2 FNYEAQ. The V and J ends lost 2 bases and 6 bases, in that order; junction bases with no gene match: 13. The CDR3 is CASSLNTGQVGWDTQYF. The CDR3, as DNA: TGTGCCAGCAGCTTAAATACGGGACAGGTTGGGTGGGATACGCAGTATTTT. Using reference TRBV7-6 and TRBJ2-3 for the parts outside the CDR3, the full variable domain is GAGVSQSPRYKVTKRGQDVALRCDPISGHVSLYWYRQALGQGPEFLTYFNYEAQQDKSGLPNDRFSAERPEGSISTLTIQRTEQRDSAMYRCASSLNTGQVGWDTQYFGPGTRLTVL.

Points on this clone: Its ends do not fully match the called genes, so a read error is possible. The V call is TRBV7-9, the J call TRBJ2-3; 11 nucleotides align to TRBD2. This CDR3 comprises 19 residues. Per the germline V gene, CDR1 is SEHNR and CDR2 is FQNEAQ (reference sequence). The CDR3 DNA sequence: TGTTCCAGCAGCTCCCCCCTTGGAGTAGCGGGAGGGCCCCCAGATACGCAGTATTTT. Translating gives CSSSSPLGVAGGPPDTQYF. Based on the CDR3 plus reference TRBV7-9 and TRBJ2-3, the full variable domain is DTGVSQNPRHKITKRGQNVTFRCDPISEHNRLYWYRQTLGQGPEFLTYFQNEAQLEKSRLLSDRFSAERPKGSFSTLEIQRTEQGDSAMYLCSSSSPLGVAGGPPDTQYFGPGTRLTVL.

V usage is TRBV7-8 and J usage is TRBJ2-2, with 7 nucleotides matching TRBD1. The CDR3 extends over 16 amino acids. Per germline, CDR1 SGHVS and CDR2 FQNEAQ. Germline trimming cut 0 bases from V and 5 bases from J; bases unmatched to any gene: 6. This CDR3 reads CASSLAFLRGTGELFF. In DNA, the CDR3 is TGTGCCAGCAGCTTAGCGTTTCTCAGGGGGACCGGGGAGCTGTTTTTT.

For this clone: Relative to the germline gene, one junction end is altered; a read error may explain this. V usage is TRBV7-9 and J usage is TRBJ2-5; D ambiguous. The CDR3 covers 12 residues. Germline CDR1 SEHNR, CDR2 FQNEAQ (reference sequence). CDR3 protein: CSSSFDQETQYF. In nucleotides, the CDR3 is TGTTCCAGCAGCTTCGACCAAGAGACCCAGTACTTC.

The chain couples TRBV2 to TRBJ2-1; 9 nucleotides agree with TRBD1. The CDR3 spans 16 residues. The V gene's germline CDR1 is SNHLY and CDR2 FYNNEI. V lost 7 bases, J lost 8 bases, and 15 bases stayed unmatched. The CDR3 spells CASKKTGGLGFDEQFF. The CDR3 nucleotides are TGTGCCAGCAAGAAGACAGGGGGACTCGGATTCGATGAGCAGTTCTTC. Full variable domain (remainder filled in from reference TRBV2 and TRBJ2-1): EPEVTQTPSHQVTQMGQEVILRCVPISNHLYFYWYRQILGQKVEFLVSFYNNEISEKSEIFDDQFSVERPDGSNFTLKIRSTKLEDSAMYFCASKKTGGLGFDEQFFGPGTRLTVL.